The sequence of this T cell receptor beta chain was determined in a study of blood T cell repertoires in COVID-19. Only one count was recorded for this clone. Recruits, aged roughly 18 to 89 years, lived in 24 US areas. Participants were placed into cohorts based on the clinical history they reported. Clones were read by immunoSEQ multiplex PCR, and TCRdb kept only the in-frame ones, dropping some. The table shows 270,000 or so clones, with just under 90% occurring only once. Germline assignment: CDR1 SGHDT and CDR2 YYEEEE. This CDR3 has 17 residues. Trimming took off 4 bases at V and 0 bases at J, with 14 bases between the two ends.

The gene calls are TRBV5-6 and TRBJ1-6; possibly TRBD1 for D (6 bases). This TCR was sampled from a young woman with acute COVID-19. The sequencing sample was made of PBMCs or T cells enriched from blood (not recorded which). The CDR3 reads CASSPRGGGSYNSPLHF. DNA for the CDR3: TGTGCCAGCAGCCCCCGGGGAGGGGGCTCCTATAATTCACCCCTCCACTTT.